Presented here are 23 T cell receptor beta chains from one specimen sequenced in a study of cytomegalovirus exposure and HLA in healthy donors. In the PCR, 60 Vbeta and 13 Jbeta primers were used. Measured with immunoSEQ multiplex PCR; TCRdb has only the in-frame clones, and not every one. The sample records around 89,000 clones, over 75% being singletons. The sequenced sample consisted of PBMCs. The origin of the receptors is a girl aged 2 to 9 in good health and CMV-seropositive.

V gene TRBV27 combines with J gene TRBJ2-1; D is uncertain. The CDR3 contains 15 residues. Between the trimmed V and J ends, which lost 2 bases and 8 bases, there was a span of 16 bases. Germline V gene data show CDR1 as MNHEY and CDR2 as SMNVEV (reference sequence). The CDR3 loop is CASSLGSGRGDEQFF. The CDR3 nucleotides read TGTGCCAGCAGTTTAGGGTCTGGCCGAGGTGATGAGCAGTTCTTC.

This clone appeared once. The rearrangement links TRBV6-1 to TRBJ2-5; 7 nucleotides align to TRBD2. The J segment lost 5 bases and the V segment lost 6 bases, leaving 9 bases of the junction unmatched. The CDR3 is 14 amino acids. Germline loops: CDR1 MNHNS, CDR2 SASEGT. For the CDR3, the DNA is TGTGCCAGCAGCGCCCGGGGGGACCGGGAGACCCAGTACTTC. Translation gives CASSARGDRETQYF.

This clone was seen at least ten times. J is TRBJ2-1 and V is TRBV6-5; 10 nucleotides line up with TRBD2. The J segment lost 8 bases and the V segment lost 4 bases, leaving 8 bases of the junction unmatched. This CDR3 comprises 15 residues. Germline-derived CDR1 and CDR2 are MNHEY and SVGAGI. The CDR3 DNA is TGTGCCAGCAGTTCGGTAGCGGGAGGTGCCGATGAGCAGTTCTTC. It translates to CASSSVAGGADEQFF.

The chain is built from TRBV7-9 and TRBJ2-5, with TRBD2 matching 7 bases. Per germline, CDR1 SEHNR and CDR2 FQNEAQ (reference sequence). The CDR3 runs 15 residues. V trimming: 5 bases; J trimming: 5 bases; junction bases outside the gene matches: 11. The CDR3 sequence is CASSLNGGFGETQYF. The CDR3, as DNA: TGTGCCAGCAGCCTTAACGGGGGGTTCGGGGAGACCCAGTACTTC.

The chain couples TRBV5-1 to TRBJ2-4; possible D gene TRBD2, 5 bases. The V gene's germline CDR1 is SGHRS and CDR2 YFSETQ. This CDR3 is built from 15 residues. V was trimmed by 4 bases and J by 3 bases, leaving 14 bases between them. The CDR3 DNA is TGCGCCAGCAGCATAGGGAAAGGGAGCAAAAACATTCAGTACTTC. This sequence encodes CASSIGKGSKNIQYF.

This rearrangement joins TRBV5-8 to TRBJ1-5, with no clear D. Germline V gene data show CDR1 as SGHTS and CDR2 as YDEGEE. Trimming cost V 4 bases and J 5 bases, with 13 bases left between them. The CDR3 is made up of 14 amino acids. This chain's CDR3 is CASSGKWEYQPQHF. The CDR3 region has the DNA TGTGCCAGCAGCGGTAAATGGGAGTATCAGCCCCAGCATTTT.

CDR3 bases: TGTGCCAGCCGCGGACTAGCGAGGTACGAGCAGTACTTC. Protein sequence: CASRGLARYEQYF. The rearrangement links TRBV27 to TRBJ2-7; 9 nucleotides match TRBD2. Germline loops: CDR1 MNHEY, CDR2 SMNVEV (reference sequence). The CDR3 extends over 13 amino acids. J gave up 4 bases and V 8 bases, and 6 bases lay outside the gene matches.

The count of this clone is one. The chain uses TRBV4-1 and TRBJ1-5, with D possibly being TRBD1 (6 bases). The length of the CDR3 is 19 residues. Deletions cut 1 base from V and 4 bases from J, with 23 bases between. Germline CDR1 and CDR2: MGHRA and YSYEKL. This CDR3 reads CASSQGTIRDTKQNQPQHF. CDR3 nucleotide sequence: TGCGCCAGCAGCCAAGGCACGATCAGGGACACAAAACAAAATCAGCCCCAGCATTTT.

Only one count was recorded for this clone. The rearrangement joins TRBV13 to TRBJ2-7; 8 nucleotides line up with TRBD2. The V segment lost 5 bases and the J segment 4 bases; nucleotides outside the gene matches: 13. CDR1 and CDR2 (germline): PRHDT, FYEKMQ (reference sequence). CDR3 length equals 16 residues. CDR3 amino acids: CASSDPGTSRPYEQYF. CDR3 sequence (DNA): TGTGCCAGCAGCGACCCTGGGACTAGTCGACCTTACGAGCAGTACTTC.

CDR3 DNA: TGCGCCAGCAGTGGCGGTAGTTCGGGGAACACTGAAGCTTTCTTT. It translates to CASSGGSSGNTEAFF. The gene calls are TRBV10-1 and TRBJ1-1, with D unresolved. Germline V gives CDR1 WNHNN, CDR2 SYGVQD (reference sequence). V lost 4 bases and J lost 1, with 13 bases in between. CDR3 length equals 15 residues.

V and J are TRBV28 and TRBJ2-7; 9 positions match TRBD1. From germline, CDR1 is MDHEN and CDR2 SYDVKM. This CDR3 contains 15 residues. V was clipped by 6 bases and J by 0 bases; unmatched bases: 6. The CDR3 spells CASSPGQGFSYEQYF. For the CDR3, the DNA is TGTGCCAGCAGCCCTGGACAGGGGTTCTCCTACGAGCAGTACTTC.

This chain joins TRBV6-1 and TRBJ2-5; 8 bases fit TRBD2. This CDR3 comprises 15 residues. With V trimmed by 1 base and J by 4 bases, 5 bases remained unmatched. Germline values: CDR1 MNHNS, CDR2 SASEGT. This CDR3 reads CASSEGISGTETQYF. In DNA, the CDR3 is TGTGCCAGCAGTGAAGGGATTAGCGGGACAGAGACCCAGTACTTC.

The CDR3 spells CASSLRGDLNYGYTF. The CDR3 nucleotides are TGCGCCAGCAGCTTGCGAGGCGACCTAAACTATGGCTACACCTTC. This sequence joins TRBV5-1 and TRBJ1-2; D call uncertain. There are 15 residues in the CDR3. CDR1 and CDR2 (germline): SGHRS, YFSETQ. The V end was cut by 1 base, the J end by 2 bases, with 12 bases between.

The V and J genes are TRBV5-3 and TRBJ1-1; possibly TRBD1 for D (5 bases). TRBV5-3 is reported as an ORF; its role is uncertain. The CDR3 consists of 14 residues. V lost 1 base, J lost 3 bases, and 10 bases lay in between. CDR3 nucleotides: TGTGCCAGAAGCTTGCCAGGGTTGGACACTGAAGCTTTCTTT. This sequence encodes CARSLPGLDTEAFF.

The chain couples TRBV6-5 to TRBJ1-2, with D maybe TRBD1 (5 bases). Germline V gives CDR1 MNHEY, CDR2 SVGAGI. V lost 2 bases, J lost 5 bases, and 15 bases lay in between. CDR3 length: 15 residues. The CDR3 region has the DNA TGTGCCAGCAGTTACGCCGGGGGAGGTCGGTATGGCTACACCTTC. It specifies CASSYAGGGRYGYTF.

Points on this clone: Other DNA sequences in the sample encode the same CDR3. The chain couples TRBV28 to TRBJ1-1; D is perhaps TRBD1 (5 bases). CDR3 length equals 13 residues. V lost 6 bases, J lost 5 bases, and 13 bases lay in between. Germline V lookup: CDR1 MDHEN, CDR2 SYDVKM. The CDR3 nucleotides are TGTGCCAGCAGCCCCGGTGGGGGGACTGAAGCTTTCTTT. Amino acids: CASSPGGGTEAFF.

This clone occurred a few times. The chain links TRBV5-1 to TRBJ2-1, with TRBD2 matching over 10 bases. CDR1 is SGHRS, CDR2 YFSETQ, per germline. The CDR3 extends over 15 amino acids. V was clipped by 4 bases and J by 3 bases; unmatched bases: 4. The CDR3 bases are TGCGCCAGCAGCCACGGGACTAGCGACTACAATGAGCAGTTCTTC. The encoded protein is CASSHGTSDYNEQFF.

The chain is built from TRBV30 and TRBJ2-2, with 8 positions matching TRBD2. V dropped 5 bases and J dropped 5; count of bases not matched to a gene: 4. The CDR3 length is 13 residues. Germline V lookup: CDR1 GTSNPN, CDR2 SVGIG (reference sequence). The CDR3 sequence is CAWGGGGTGELFF. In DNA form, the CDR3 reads TGTGCCTGGGGGGGCGGGGGGACCGGGGAGCTGTTTTTT.

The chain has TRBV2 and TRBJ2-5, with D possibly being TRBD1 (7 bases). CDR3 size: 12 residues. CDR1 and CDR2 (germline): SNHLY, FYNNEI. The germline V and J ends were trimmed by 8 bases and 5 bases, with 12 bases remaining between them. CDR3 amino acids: CASSTGRETQYF. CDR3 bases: TGTGCCAGCTCGACAGGGAGGGAGACCCAGTACTTC.

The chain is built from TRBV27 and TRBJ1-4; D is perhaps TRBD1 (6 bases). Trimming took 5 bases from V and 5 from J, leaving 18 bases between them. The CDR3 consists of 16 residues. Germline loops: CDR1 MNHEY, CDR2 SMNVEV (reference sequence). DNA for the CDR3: TGTGCCAGCAGTGATTTCACGACAGGCGGAAATGAAAAACTGTTTTTT. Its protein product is CASSDFTTGGNEKLFF.

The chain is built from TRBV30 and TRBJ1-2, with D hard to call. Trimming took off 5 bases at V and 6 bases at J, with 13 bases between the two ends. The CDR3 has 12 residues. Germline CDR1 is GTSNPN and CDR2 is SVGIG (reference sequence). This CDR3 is CAWFSMADGYTF. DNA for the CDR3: TGTGCCTGGTTTTCCATGGCCGATGGCTACACCTTC.

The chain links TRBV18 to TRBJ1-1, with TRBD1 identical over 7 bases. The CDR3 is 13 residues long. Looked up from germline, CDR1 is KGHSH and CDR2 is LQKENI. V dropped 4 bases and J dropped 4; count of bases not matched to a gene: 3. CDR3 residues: CASSLNRGTEAFF. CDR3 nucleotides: TGTGCCAGCTCACTCAACAGGGGCACTGAAGCTTTCTTT. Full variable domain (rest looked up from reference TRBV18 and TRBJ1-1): NAGVMQNPRHLVRRRGQEARLRCSPMKGHSHVYWYRQLPEEGLKFMVYLQKENIIDESGMPKERFSAEFPKEGPSILRIQQVVRGDSAAYFCASSLNRGTEAFFGQGTRLTVV.

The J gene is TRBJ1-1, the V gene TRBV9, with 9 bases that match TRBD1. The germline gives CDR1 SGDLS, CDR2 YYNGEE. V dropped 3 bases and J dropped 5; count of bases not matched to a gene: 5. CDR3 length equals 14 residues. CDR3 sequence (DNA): TGTGCCAGCAGCGCACAGGGGGCGCGAACTGAAGCTTTCTTT. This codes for CASSAQGARTEAFF.